Detailed here is one T cell receptor (beta chain). This table comes from immunoSEQ multiplex PCR, and its TCRdb copy is limited to in-frame clones, with some not included. The sample carries about 300,000 clones, roughly 87% recorded once. The data belong to a study of blood T cell repertoires in COVID-19. V gave up 6 bases and J gave up 13 bases; unmatched junction bases: 9. Per germline, CDR1 SNHLY and CDR2 FYNNEI. This CDR3 region has 13 residues. The sequence was collected from a man younger than 30 with active or convalescent COVID-19. Specimen: peripheral blood. The chain employs TRBV2 and TRBJ1-2; the match to TRBD1 covers 12 bases. The CDR3, as DNA: TGTGCCAGCAGCGGGGACAGGGGGCGATTCGGCACCTTC. It translates to CASSGDRGRFGTF.